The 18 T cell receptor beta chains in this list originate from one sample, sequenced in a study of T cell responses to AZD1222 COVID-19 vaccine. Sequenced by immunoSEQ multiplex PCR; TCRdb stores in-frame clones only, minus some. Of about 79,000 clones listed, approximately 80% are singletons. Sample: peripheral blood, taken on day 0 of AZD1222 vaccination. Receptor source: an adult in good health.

As DNA, the CDR3 is TGTGCCACTTTGGGGAACACTGAAGCTTTCTTT. It translates to CATLGNTEAFF. The chain carries TRBV28 and TRBJ1-1; D ambiguous. CDR3 length: 11 residues. The V gene lost 10 bases and the J gene lost 1 base, with 7 bases spanning the gap. The germline CDR1 and CDR2 sequences are MDHEN and SYDVKM.

The CDR3 spells CAKKSTGSYGYTF. Here the CDR3 DNA reads TGTGCCAAAAAGAGCACAGGGTCTTATGGCTACACCTTC. The gene calls are TRBV2 and TRBJ1-2; D may be TRBD1 (6 bases). Germline V gene sequence: CDR1 SNHLY, CDR2 FYNNEI. This CDR3 region has 13 residues. The germline V and J ends were trimmed by 10 bases and 5 bases, with 17 bases remaining between them. The full variable domain, its missing parts supplied by reference TRBV2 and TRBJ1-2, is EPEVTQTPSHQVTQMGQEVILRCVPISNHLYFYWYRQILGQKVEFLVSFYNNEISEKSEIFDDQFSVERPDGSNFTLKIRSTKLEDSAMYFCAKKSTGSYGYTFGSGTRLTVV.

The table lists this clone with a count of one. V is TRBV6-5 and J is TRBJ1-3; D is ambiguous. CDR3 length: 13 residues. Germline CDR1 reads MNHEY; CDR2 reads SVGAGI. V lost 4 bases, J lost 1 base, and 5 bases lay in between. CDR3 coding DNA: TGTGCCAGCAGTTTGCTATCTGGAAACACCATATATTTT. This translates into CASSLLSGNTIYF.

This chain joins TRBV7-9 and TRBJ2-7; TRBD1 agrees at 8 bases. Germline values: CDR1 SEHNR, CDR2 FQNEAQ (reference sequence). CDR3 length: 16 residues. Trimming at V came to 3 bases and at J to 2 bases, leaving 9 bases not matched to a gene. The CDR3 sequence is CASSLYGQGPTYEQYF. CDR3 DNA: TGTGCCAGCAGCTTGTACGGACAGGGTCCTACCTACGAGCAGTACTTC.

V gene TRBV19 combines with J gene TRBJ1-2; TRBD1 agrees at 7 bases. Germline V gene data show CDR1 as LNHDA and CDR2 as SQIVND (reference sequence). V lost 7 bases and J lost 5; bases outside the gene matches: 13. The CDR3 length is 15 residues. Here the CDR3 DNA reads TGTGCCAGTATCGTTCAGGAGGGGGCTGGGTATGGCTACACCTTC. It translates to CASIVQEGAGYGYTF.

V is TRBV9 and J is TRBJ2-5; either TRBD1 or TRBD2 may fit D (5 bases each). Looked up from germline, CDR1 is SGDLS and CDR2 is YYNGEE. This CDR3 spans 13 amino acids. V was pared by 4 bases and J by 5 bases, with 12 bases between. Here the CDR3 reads CASSFSGGETQYF. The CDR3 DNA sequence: TGTGCCAGCAGCTTTAGTGGGGGTGAGACCCAGTACTTC.

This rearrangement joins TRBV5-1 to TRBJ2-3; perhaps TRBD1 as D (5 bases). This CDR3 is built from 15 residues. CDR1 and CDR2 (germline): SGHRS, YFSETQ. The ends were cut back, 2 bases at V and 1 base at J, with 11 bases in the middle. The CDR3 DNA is TGCGCCAGCAGCTTCGACAGCCCAGGCACAGATACGCAGTATTTT. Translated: CASSFDSPGTDTQYF.

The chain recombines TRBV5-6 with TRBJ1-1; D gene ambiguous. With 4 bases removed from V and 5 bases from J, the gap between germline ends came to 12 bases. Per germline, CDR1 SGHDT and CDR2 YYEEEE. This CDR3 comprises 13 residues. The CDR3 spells CASSPGLLTEAFF. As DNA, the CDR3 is TGTGCCAGCAGCCCGGGCCTTCTAACTGAAGCTTTCTTT.

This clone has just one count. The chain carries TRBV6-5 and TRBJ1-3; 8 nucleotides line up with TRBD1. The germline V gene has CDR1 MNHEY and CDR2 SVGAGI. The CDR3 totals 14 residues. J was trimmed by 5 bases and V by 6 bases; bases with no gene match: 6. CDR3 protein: CASRPGQGRNTIYF. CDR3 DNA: TGTGCCAGCAGACCCGGACAGGGAAGAAACACCATATATTTT.

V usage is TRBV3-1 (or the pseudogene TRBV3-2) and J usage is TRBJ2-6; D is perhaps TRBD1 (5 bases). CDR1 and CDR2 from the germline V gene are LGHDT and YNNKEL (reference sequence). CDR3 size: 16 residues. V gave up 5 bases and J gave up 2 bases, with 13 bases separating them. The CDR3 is CASSSKRRAGANVLTF. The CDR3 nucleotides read TGTGCCAGCAGCTCGAAACGCAGGGCTGGGGCCAACGTCCTGACTTTC.

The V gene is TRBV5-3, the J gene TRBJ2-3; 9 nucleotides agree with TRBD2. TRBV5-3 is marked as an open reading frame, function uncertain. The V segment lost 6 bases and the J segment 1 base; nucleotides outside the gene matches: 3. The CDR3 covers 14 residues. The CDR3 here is CARNWTSGTDTQYF. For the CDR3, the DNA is TGTGCCAGAAACTGGACTAGCGGCACAGATACGCAGTATTTT.

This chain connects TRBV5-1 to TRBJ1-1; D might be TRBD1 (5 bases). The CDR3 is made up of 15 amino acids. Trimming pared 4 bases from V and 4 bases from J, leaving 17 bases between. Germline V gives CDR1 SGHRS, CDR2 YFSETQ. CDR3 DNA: TGCGCCAGCAGCCCTGAAAGGGGTTTGCGCACTGAAGCTTTCTTT. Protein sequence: CASSPERGLRTEAFF.

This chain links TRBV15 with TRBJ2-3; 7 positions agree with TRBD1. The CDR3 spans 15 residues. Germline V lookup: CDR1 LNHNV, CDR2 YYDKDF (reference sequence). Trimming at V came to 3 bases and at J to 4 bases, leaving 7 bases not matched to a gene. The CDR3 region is CATSSTGVSPDTQYF. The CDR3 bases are TGTGCCACCAGCAGCACAGGGGTATCCCCAGATACGCAGTATTTT.

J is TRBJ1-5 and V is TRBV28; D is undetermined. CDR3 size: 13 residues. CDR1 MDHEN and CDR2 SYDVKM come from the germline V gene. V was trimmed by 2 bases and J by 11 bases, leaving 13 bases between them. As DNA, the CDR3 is TGTGCCAGCAGTTTACTCAGTCCAGGAGCCCAGCATTTT. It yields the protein CASSLLSPGAQHF.

The CDR3 reads CASSLVARSNTGELFF. DNA for the CDR3: TGTGCCAGCAGCTTGGTTGCCAGGTCGAACACCGGGGAGCTGTTTTTT. The chain carries TRBV5-4 and TRBJ2-2; D unresolved. Trimming shortened V by 0 bases and J by 0 bases, and 9 bases separated the two germline ends. This CDR3 is 16 amino acids long. The germline gives CDR1 SGHNT, CDR2 YYREEE (reference sequence).

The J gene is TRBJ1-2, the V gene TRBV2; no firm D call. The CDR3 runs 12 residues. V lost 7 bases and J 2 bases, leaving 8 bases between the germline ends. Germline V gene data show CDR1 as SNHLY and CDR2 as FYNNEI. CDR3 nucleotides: TGTGCCAGCACCCCCGGGAACTATGGCTACACCTTC. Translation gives CASTPGNYGYTF. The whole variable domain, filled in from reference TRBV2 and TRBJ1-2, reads EPEVTQTPSHQVTQMGQEVILRCVPISNHLYFYWYRQILGQKVEFLVSFYNNEISEKSEIFDDQFSVERPDGSNFTLKIRSTKLEDSAMYFCASTPGNYGYTFGSGTRLTVV.

This CDR3 reads CASSPKFGVAEAFF. The CDR3 coding sequence is TGTGCCAGCAGCCCGAAGTTTGGTGTTGCTGAAGCTTTCTTT. The chain is built from TRBV7-8 and TRBJ1-1, with D hard to call. The length of the CDR3 is 14 residues. With 5 bases removed from V and 6 bases from J, the gap between germline ends came to 16 bases. In germline, CDR1 is SGHVS, CDR2 FQNEAQ.

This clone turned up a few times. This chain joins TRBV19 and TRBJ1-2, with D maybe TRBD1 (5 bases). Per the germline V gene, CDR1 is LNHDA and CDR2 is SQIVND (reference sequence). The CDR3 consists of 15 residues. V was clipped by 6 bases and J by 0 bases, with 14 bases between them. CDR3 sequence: CASRMTVTTNYGYTF. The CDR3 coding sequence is TGTGCCAGTAGAATGACAGTAACGACTAACTATGGCTACACCTTC. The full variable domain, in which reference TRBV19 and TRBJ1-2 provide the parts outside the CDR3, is DGGITQSPKYLFRKEGQNVTLSCEQNLNHDAMYWYRQDPGQGLRLIYYSQIVNDFQKGDIAEGYSVSREKKESFPLTVTSAQKNPTAFYLCASRMTVTTNYGYTFGSGTRLTVV.